The entry below gives a single TCR beta chain sequence along with its context. Losses at the gene ends were 4 bases for V and 3 bases for J; bases not matched to a gene: 6. Germline V gives CDR1 LNHDA, CDR2 SQIVND (reference sequence). CDR3 length equals 14 residues. The sample comes from a study of blood T cell repertoires in COVID-19. Study context: Sources were T cells, B-cell-depleted T cells, or PBMCs; the material itself was cDNA or gDNA.

The method was immunoSEQ multiplex PCR; TCRdb's version includes in-frame clones alone and lacks a portion of them. Here the sample spans roughly 260,000 clones, about nine tenths being singletons. The chain links TRBV19 to TRBJ2-7; 7 bases are shared with TRBD2. Sequenced: PBMCs or T cells enriched from blood (not recorded which). This TCR came from a woman aged 18-35 years who had recovered from COVID-19. Here the CDR3 reads CASSSGAGNYEQYF. The CDR3, as DNA: TGTGCCAGTAGTAGTGGAGCGGGGAACTACGAGCAGTACTTC.